The following is a T cell receptor (beta chain) sequence with its context. Antigen specificity is unknown. Assay used: immunoSEQ multiplex PCR; TCRdb lists only in-frame clones, some missing. Of 30,000 to 45,000 clones listed, roughly 72% were seen once; the top ten hold roughly 11%. The sample belongs to a study of radiotherapy plus CTLA-4 blockade in lung cancer. This CDR3 comprises 14 residues. J gave up 3 bases and V 3 bases, and 4 bases lay outside the gene matches. Germline CDR1 reads PRHDT; CDR2 reads FYEKMQ (reference sequence). Overall study findings and caveats: Expansion of tumor-derived TCR clones was observed in blood after radiotherapy plus ipilimumab.

Chemo-refractory metastatic non-small-cell lung cancer patients received focal radiation with ipilimumab CTLA-4 blockade. This clonotype was sampled from a human donor with non-small cell lung cancer who had stable disease on radiotherapy plus ipilimumab. The chain joins TRBV13 to TRBJ1-2, with 7 bases aligning to TRBD1. Sequenced material: peripheral blood, taken from a patient treated with radiotherapy plus ipilimumab. The CDR3 reads CASSLEGGYYGYTF. The DNA for the CDR3 is TGTGCCAGCAGCTTGGAAGGGGGCTACTATGGCTACACCTTC.